Below, 28 T cell receptor beta chains from the same sample are listed, as sequenced in a study of breast tumors, draining lymph nodes, adjacent tissues. Samples came from axillary lymph nodes draining the breast cancer. Each CDR3 protein is one row after TCRdb ran MiXCR on the multiplex PCR reads. Among more than 250,000 distinct CDR3 sequences listed, roughly 31% were seen once. Sequenced material: axillary lymph node tissue. The source is a female donor with breast cancer. Some clones in this sample may be carry-over from other donors' samples.

This clonotype was counted many times. The chain couples TRBV7-8 to TRBJ2-2; the D gene is possibly TRBD2 (7 bases). V dropped 4 bases and J dropped 6 bases, with 21 bases sitting between them. The CDR3 has 17 amino acids. Germline CDR1 and CDR2: SGHVS and FQNEAQ. The CDR3 coding sequence is TGTGCCAGCAGCTCCCAAGGGGGGGTGGATAGTGCCGGGGAGCTGTTTTTT. Protein sequence: CASSSQGGVDSAGELFF.

This clonotype was detected ten times or more. The J gene is TRBJ2-3, the V gene TRBV9, with 11 bases aligning to TRBD2. Germline CDR1 SGDLS, CDR2 YYNGEE. J lost 6 bases, V lost 1 base, and 4 bases had no gene match. This CDR3 is built from 15 residues. The CDR3 coding sequence is TGTGCCAGCAGCGTAACTAGCGGGAGTGAGGATACGCAGTATTTT. It encodes CASSVTSGSEDTQYF.

The chain recombines TRBV28 with TRBJ2-2; D uncertain. Trimming removed 5 bases at V and 9 bases at J, with 10 bases between. Germline-derived CDR1 and CDR2 are MDHEN and SYDVKM. The CDR3 extends over 12 amino acids. CDR3 nucleotide sequence: TGTGCCAGCAGTATTTTAGCCCGGGAGCTGTTTTTT. It codes for CASSILARELFF. Full variable domain (rest looked up from reference TRBV28 and TRBJ2-2): DVKVTQSSRYLVKRTGEKVFLECVQDMDHENMFWYRQDPGLGLRLIYFSYDVKMKEKGDIPEGYSVSREKKERFSLILESASTNQTSMYLCASSILARELFFGEGSRLTVL.

A word on this clonotype: The junction departs from germline at one end; a sequencing error may be responsible. This rearrangement joins TRBV29-1 to TRBJ1-2; D unresolved. Germline V CDR1 and CDR2: SQVTM, ANQGSEA. CDR3 length: 15 residues. The CDR3 nucleotides are TGCGGCGTTAGGCGCATCGGCTCAATTAACTATGGCTACACCTTC. Translating it yields CGVRRIGSINYGYTF.

As regards this clonotype: Since a much larger clone is just one base distant, this may be a read error. CDR3 sequence: CASSTDSLTGELFF. CDR3 nucleotide sequence: TGTGCCAGCAGCACTGACAGTCTCACCGGGGAGCTGTTTTTT. This sequence joins TRBV7-2 and TRBJ2-2; possibly TRBD1 for D (5 bases). V lost 5 bases, J lost 4 bases, and 11 bases lay in between. The CDR3 sequence is 14 residues long. Germline V CDR1 and CDR2: SGHTA, FQGNSA.

This clonotype was seen only a few times. Given a much more abundant clone one base away, this may be a read error. This chain uses TRBV5-5 with TRBJ1-2; D uncertain. V was trimmed by 2 bases and J by 7 bases, leaving 12 bases between them. Looked up from germline, CDR1 is SGHKS and CDR2 is YYEKEE (reference sequence). The CDR3 length is 13 residues. The CDR3 region is CASSFLMASGYTF. The DNA for the CDR3 is TGTGCCAGCAGCTTTCTGATGGCCTCTGGCTACACCTTC.

This clonotype came up many times. The V and J genes are TRBV20-1 and TRBJ2-3, with D possibly matching TRBD2 (5 bases). Trimming left V 0 bases short and J 5 bases short, with 15 bases between. Germline V lookup: CDR1 DFQATT, CDR2 SNEGSKA (reference sequence). The CDR3 totals 15 residues. CDR3 residues: CSARDARDGVDTQYF. The CDR3 coding sequence is TGCAGTGCTAGAGATGCTCGGGATGGGGTAGATACGCAGTATTTT.

This clonotype was counted a single time. The genes are TRBV7-3 and TRBJ2-2; 12 nucleotides align to TRBD2. V dropped 4 bases and J dropped 8; count of bases not matched to a gene: 2. The CDR3 has 14 residues. Germline values: CDR1 SGHTA, CDR2 FQGTGA. The CDR3: CASSSGLAGGELFF. The DNA of the CDR3 is TGTGCCAGCAGCTCAGGACTAGCGGGAGGGGAGCTGTTTTTT.

This clonotype occurred many times. The genes are TRBV20-1 and TRBJ2-3; D gene ambiguous. This CDR3 is 14 amino acids long. Trimming removed 1 base from V and 6 bases from J, with 14 bases in between. Germline V gene sequence: CDR1 DFQATT, CDR2 SNEGSKA (reference sequence). In DNA, the CDR3 is TGCAGTGCTAGAGGATCGGCCTCCTGGGATACGCAGTATTTT. Residues: CSARGSASWDTQYF.

At least ten counts were recorded for this clonotype. V and J are TRBV2 and TRBJ2-1; 7 bases match TRBD2. The CDR3 loop spans 16 amino acids. Trimming cost V 0 bases and J 2 bases; bases outside gene matches: 4. CDR1 and CDR2 (germline): SNHLY, FYNNEI. The CDR3 DNA reads TGTGCCAGCAGTGAAGCGCGCGGGAGTGCCTACAATGAGCAGTTCTTC. Its translation: CASSEARGSAYNEQFF. The full variable domain, rest sourced from reference TRBV2 and TRBJ2-1, is EPEVTQTPSHQVTQMGQEVILRCVPISNHLYFYWYRQILGQKVEFLVSFYNNEISEKSEIFDDQFSVERPDGSNFTLKIRSTKLEDSAMYFCASSEARGSAYNEQFFGPGTRLTVL.

This clonotype has ten or more counts. The chain recombines TRBV10-3 with TRBJ1-2, with TRBD1 as a possible D gene (5 bases). Deletions cut 7 bases from V and 8 bases from J, with 20 bases between. Germline V gene data show CDR1 as ENHRY and CDR2 as SYGVKD. The CDR3 runs to 14 residues. The CDR3 DNA sequence: TGTGCCATCAAGGGCCAGGGCAGGACTATCGGCTACACCTTC. Translation: CAIKGQGRTIGYTF.

Concerning this clonotype: One junction end disagrees with the germline gene, perhaps due to a read error. The chain has TRBV12-3 or TRBV12-4 and TRBJ2-2; possibly TRBD2 for D (5 bases). The CDR3 consists of 13 residues. The CDR3 spells CASNFGRTGEPFF. For the CDR3, the DNA is TGTGCCAGCAACTTCGGTCGTACCGGGGAGCCGTTTTTT.

This clonotype was picked up one time. The chain carries TRBV19 and TRBJ1-5; TRBD1 matches at 8 bases. The CDR3 sequence is 15 residues long. V shed 3 bases, J shed 6 bases, and the junction held 7 bases outside the gene matches. The germline V gene has CDR1 LNHDA and CDR2 SQIVND (reference sequence). The CDR3 DNA reads TGTGCCAGTAGTATGGGACAGGCGGCGAGTCAGCCCCAGCATTTT. Amino acids: CASSMGQAASQPQHF. Variable domain in full (rest from reference TRBV19 and TRBJ1-5): DGGITQSPKYLFRKEGQNVTLSCEQNLNHDAMYWYRQDPGQGLRLIYYSQIVNDFQKGDIAEGYSVSREKKESFPLTVTSAQKNPTAFYLCASSMGQAASQPQHFGDGTRLSIL.

The rearrangement links TRBV6-2 or TRBV6-3 to TRBJ2-2; 13 bases fit TRBD2. Germline trimming cut 6 bases from V and 5 bases from J; bases unmatched to any gene: 12. Germline V gene sequence: CDR1 MNHEY, CDR2 SVGEGT. The CDR3 is 18 amino acids. DNA for the CDR3: TGTGCCAGCAGAGCGGGACTAGCGGGACCCTCAAGAACCGGGGAGCTGTTTTTT. Amino acids: CASRAGLAGPSRTGELFF.

This clonotype was found many times. The chain uses TRBV24-1 and TRBJ2-5; D gene ambiguous. This CDR3 region has 15 residues. Germline values: CDR1 KGHDR, CDR2 SFDVKD. V was shortened by 0 bases and J by 1 base, with 8 bases between the two germline ends. The CDR3 here is CATSDLQAGQETQYF. Here the CDR3 DNA reads TGTGCCACCAGTGATTTGCAGGCAGGCCAAGAGACCCAGTACTTC.

This clonotype was seen many times. A junction boundary mismatches the germline segment, possibly from a read error. V gene TRBV7-7 combines with J gene TRBJ2-5; D ambiguous. The CDR3 spans 14 residues. Looked up from germline, CDR1 is SSHAT and CDR2 is FNYEAQ (reference sequence). This chain's CDR3 is CASSKEPQLETQYF. The CDR3, as DNA: TGTGCTAGCAGCAAGGAACCCCAACTGGAGACCCAGTACTTC.

The chain couples TRBV5-6 to TRBJ2-6; 7 nucleotides align to TRBD2. The V gene end was trimmed by 0 bases and the J gene end by 4 bases; junction bases not matched to a gene: 4. Germline assignment: CDR1 SGHDT and CDR2 YYEEEE. This CDR3 has 16 residues. Written as DNA, the CDR3 is TGTGCCAGCAGCTTGGTGAGCGGGACCGGGGCCAACGTCCTGACTTTC. Translated, it gives CASSLVSGTGANVLTF.

On this clonotype itself: The CDR3 does not end in the conserved phenylalanine or tryptophan, so this is likely a read error. V is TRBV15 and J is TRBJ1-5, with D unclear. Germline V gene lookup returns CDR1 LNHNV and CDR2 YYDKDF (reference sequence). The V and J ends lost 0 bases and 4 bases respectively, with 10 bases between them. There are 15 residues in the CDR3. CDR3 sequence reads: CATSRDQVRNQPQHL. For the CDR3, the DNA is TGTGCCACCAGCAGAGATCAGGTCAGAAATCAGCCCCAGCATTTA.

To note about this clonotype: Sequence at one end of the junction differs from germline and may be a read error. This chain uses TRBV5-5 with TRBJ2-1, with 9 bases lining up with TRBD1. CDR3 length equals 17 residues. CDR1 is SGHKS, CDR2 YYEKEE, per germline (reference sequence). DNA for the CDR3: TGTGCCAGCAGCTTACCCCGGGGGACAGGGTCCTACAGTGAGCAGTTCTTC. Protein product: CASSLPRGTGSYSEQFF.

This clonotype was counted many times. V gene TRBV19 combines with J gene TRBJ2-5, with D maybe TRBD2 (7 bases). This CDR3 region has 16 residues. Trimming removed 4 bases at V and 3 bases at J, with 18 bases between. Germline V CDR1 and CDR2: LNHDA, SQIVND (reference sequence). The chain's CDR3 is CASSTRTRGEKETQYF. CDR3 nucleotide sequence: TGTGCCAGTAGTACCCGGACTAGGGGGGAAAAAGAGACCCAGTACTTC.

This clonotype was detected ten times or more. The V gene is TRBV4-2, the J gene TRBJ2-3; D call uncertain. From germline, CDR1 is LGHNA and CDR2 YNFKEQ. V was pared by 1 base and J by 2 bases, with 13 bases between. The CDR3 contains 16 residues. The CDR3 reads CASSQGQARATDTQYF. The CDR3 region has the DNA TGTGCCAGCAGCCAAGGGCAGGCCCGGGCCACAGATACGCAGTATTTT.

This clonotype occurred many times. This chain joins TRBV14 and TRBJ2-2; no definite D call. CDR1 SGHDN and CDR2 FVKESK come from the germline V gene. V was pared by 4 bases and J by 5 bases, with 14 bases between. The CDR3 is 15 amino acids. The CDR3 spells CASSLVALDTGELFF. The CDR3 DNA is TGTGCCAGCAGCCTAGTGGCTTTGGATACCGGGGAGCTGTTTTTT.

Many counts were recorded for this clonotype. V is TRBV13 and J is TRBJ1-2; 9 bases align to TRBD1. Germline V gene lookup returns CDR1 PRHDT and CDR2 FYEKMQ (reference sequence). The CDR3 covers 14 residues. J gave up 4 bases and V 4 bases, and 4 bases lay outside the gene matches. For the CDR3, the DNA is TGTGCCAGCAGCTCAGGGACAGGGAGCTATGGCTACACCTTC. It encodes CASSSGTGSYGYTF.

This clonotype has a count of ten or more. The chain employs TRBV5-1 and TRBJ2-5; TRBD2 matches at 8 bases. The trim removed 2 bases at V and 6 bases at J, leaving 6 bases unmatched. CDR1 and CDR2 (germline): SGHRS, YFSETQ. CDR3 size: 14 residues. CDR3 amino acids: CASSLAGVEKTQYF. DNA for the CDR3: TGCGCCAGCAGCTTAGCGGGAGTTGAAAAGACCCAGTACTTC.

This clonotype was observed at least ten times. This sequence joins TRBV7-2 and TRBJ1-4; D possibly corresponds to TRBD1 (5 bases). V gave up 5 bases and J gave up 6 bases, with 16 bases separating them. Germline-derived CDR1 and CDR2 are SGHTA and FQGNSA. This CDR3 region has 15 residues. The CDR3, as DNA: TGTGCCAGCAGCCCCGGGGCCGCGCGGCATGAAAAACTGTTTTTT. It is translated as CASSPGAARHEKLFF.

Only a few counts were recorded for this clonotype. CDR3 protein: CASSPLDLYEQYF. DNA for the CDR3: TGTGCCAGCAGTCCGCTCGACCTCTACGAGCAGTACTTC. The rearrangement uses TRBV27 and TRBJ2-7; D gene ambiguous. CDR1 and CDR2 from the germline V gene are MNHEY and SMNVEV (reference sequence). Trimming removed 5 bases at V and 3 bases at J, with 11 bases between. This CDR3 spans 13 amino acids.

This clonotype appeared many times. V and J are TRBV24-1 and TRBJ2-3; 10 nucleotides line up with TRBD2. V lost 6 bases, J lost 6 bases, and 8 bases stayed unmatched. This CDR3 region has 15 residues. The germline V gene encodes CDR1 KGHDR and CDR2 SFDVKD. CDR3 loop: CATSPASGSWDTQYF. The CDR3, as DNA: TGTGCCACCAGTCCCGCTAGCGGGAGTTGGGATACGCAGTATTTT.

Comments on this clonotype: The junction shows a germline mismatch at one end, possibly a read error. The rearrangement uses TRBV7-6 and TRBJ2-3; no clear D. This CDR3 is 15 amino acids long. Germline V CDR1 and CDR2: SGHVS, FNYEAQ. In DNA, the CDR3 is TGTGCCAGCAGCTTAGCCCCGCAAGGAACAGATACGCAGTGTTTT. Its translation is CASSLAPQGTDTQCF. Full variable domain (missing parts from reference TRBV7-6 and TRBJ2-3): GAGVSQSPRYKVTKRGQDVALRCDPISGHVSLYWYRQALGQGPEFLTYFNYEAQQDKSGLPNDRFSAERPEGSISTLTIQRTEQRDSAMYRCASSLAPQGTDTQCFGPGTRLTVL.